The 32 T cell receptor beta chains below were found in one sample sequenced in a study of CXCR3-negative and CXCR3-positive naive CD8 T cells (dated by TCRdb to between 2018 and 2020). What the research found in general, with its limitations: Compared with CXCR3-negative naive cells, CXCR3-positive naive cells had TRB CDR3s with higher hydrophobicity (lower Kidera factor 4), lower energy, and higher strength and volume indices.

TCRdb records NextSeq 550 as the sequencer. The Human TCR Profiling Kit (MiLaboratory) was used to make UMI-labeled 5' RACE TRB cDNA libraries. Following reprocessing of the reads by TCRdb, the data hold one row per CDR3 protein sequence and no DNA is available. Per the sample table, the count is tens of thousands of distinct CDR3 sequences. Together, the top ten hold 0.82% of the sample. Which antigens these TCRs recognize remains unknown. The sample consisted of naive CXCR3+ CD8+ T cells from blood. The sample's cell subset or site label, decoded: CD45RO-CCR7+CD27+CD95- naive CD8+ T cells expressing CXCR3 (TNR3+). These receptors were taken from a human donor in good health. Some clones in this sample may be carry-over from other donors' samples.

V usage is TRBV9 and J usage is TRBJ2-1; TCRdb selects TRBD2, and the lack of DNA leaves this call unchecked. Germline lookup yields CDR1 SGDLS and CDR2 YYNGEE. This CDR3 region has 15 residues. This chain's CDR3 is CASSVRLAGNNEQFF.

The chain is built from TRBV28 and TRBJ1-5. Germline CDR1 and CDR2: MDHEN and SYDVKM. This CDR3 has 15 residues. CDR3 in amino acids: CASSNEFEVHQPQHF.

This chain connects TRBV28 to TRBJ1-1; without DNA, the TCRdb call of TRBD1 cannot be checked. CDR3 length: 13 amino acids. Looked up from germline, CDR1 is MDHEN and CDR2 is SYDVKM. The CDR3 sequence: CASSPPRYTEAFF.

CDR3 sequence: CASSGARGYADTGELFF. This chain connects TRBV9 to TRBJ2-2; TCRdb designates TRBD1, a call that cannot be tested without DNA. The CDR3 covers 17 residues. Germline values: CDR1 SGDLS, CDR2 YYNGEE.

The rearrangement links TRBV6-5 to TRBJ2-5; the D call of TRBD2 rests on TCRdb alone, since no DNA is present to check it. CDR1 and CDR2 (germline): MNHEY, SVGAGI. CDR3 length: 15 amino acids. The CDR3 loop reads CASSYGGRAVETQYF.

CDR3 sequence: CASSQTSGDEQFF. The chain combines TRBV12-3 or TRBV12-4 with TRBJ2-1; TCRdb outputs TRBD2, but without DNA this stays unchecked. This CDR3 has 13 residues.

The rearrangement uses TRBV28 and TRBJ1-4. Germline CDR1 is MDHEN and CDR2 is SYDVKM. The CDR3 has 14 residues. This chain's CDR3 is CASSFGREGVKLFF. Complete variable domain (other parts from reference TRBV28 and TRBJ1-4): DVKVTQSSRYLVKRTGEKVFLECVQDMDHENMFWYRQDPGLGLRLIYFSYDVKMKEKGDIPEGYSVSREKKERFSLILESASTNQTSMYLCASSFGREGVKLFFGSGTQLSVL.

This rearrangement joins TRBV5-1 to TRBJ2-2; TCRdb's D gene call, TRBD1, goes unchecked for lack of DNA. The germline V gene encodes CDR1 SGHRS and CDR2 YFSETQ. CDR3 length equals 16 residues. The CDR3 loop reads CASSLARTIGAGELFF. Filled out from reference TRBV5-1 and TRBJ2-2, the complete variable domain reads KAGVTQTPRYLIKTRGQQVTLSCSPISGHRSVSWYQQTPGQGLQFLFEYFSETQRNKGNFPGRFSGRQFSNSRSEMNVSTLELGDSALYLCASSLARTIGAGELFFGEGSRLTVL.

This chain joins TRBV20-1 and TRBJ1-5; TCRdb selects TRBD1, and the lack of DNA leaves this call unchecked. This CDR3 spans 13 amino acids. Looked up from germline, CDR1 is DFQATT and CDR2 is SNEGSKA (reference sequence). This chain's CDR3 is CSASPGWNQPQHF.

This chain links TRBV5-1 with TRBJ2-5. The CDR3 spans 13 residues. CDR1 SGHRS and CDR2 YFSETQ come from the germline V gene. CDR3 sequence reads: CASSSDLEETQYF.

The chain has TRBV25-1 and TRBJ1-1. CDR1 is MGHDK, CDR2 SYGVNS, per germline. The CDR3 runs 14 residues. The chain's CDR3 is CASSESHLNTEAFF.

V usage is TRBV12-3 or TRBV12-4 and J usage is TRBJ2-7; the D gene TCRdb calls, TRBD2, cannot be checked with no DNA. This CDR3 region has 18 residues. The CDR3 protein is CASSYGLAGAGDWYEQYF.

Here the CDR3 reads CASSFPQGSYNEQFF. The chain joins TRBV12-3 or TRBV12-4 to TRBJ2-1; with no DNA, the TCRdb D assignment of TRBD2 cannot be verified. The CDR3 sequence is 15 residues long.

The gene calls are TRBV12-3 or TRBV12-4 and TRBJ1-2; the TCRdb D gene call, TRBD1, has no DNA to confirm it. This CDR3 has 12 amino acids. The CDR3 protein is CASSPTDYGYTF.

The CDR3 reads CAWSGALTGWDEQFF. The rearrangement uses TRBV30 and TRBJ2-1; absent DNA, TCRdb's TRBD1 call cannot be checked. Germline CDR1 reads GTSNPN; CDR2 reads SVGIG (reference sequence). The CDR3 contains 15 residues. The full variable domain, its missing parts supplied by reference TRBV30 and TRBJ2-1, is SQTIHQWPATLVQPVGSPLSLECTVEGTSNPNLYWYRQAAGRGLQLLFYSVGIGQISSEVPQNLSASRPQDRQFILSSKKLLLSDSGFYLCAWSGALTGWDEQFFGPGTRLTVL.

The V and J genes are TRBV28 and TRBJ2-7; TCRdb selects TRBD2, and the lack of DNA leaves this call unchecked. This CDR3 has 16 amino acids. Looked up from germline, CDR1 is MDHEN and CDR2 is SYDVKM. This CDR3 is CASSPPGLAVFYEQYF.

V usage is TRBV9 and J usage is TRBJ2-3. The V gene's germline CDR1 is SGDLS and CDR2 YYNGEE. The CDR3 has 13 residues. The CDR3 sequence: CASSVGSTDTQYF. Variable domain in full (rest from reference TRBV9 and TRBJ2-3): DSGVTQTPKHLITATGQRVTLRCSPRSGDLSVYWYQQSLDQGLQFLIQYYNGEERAKGNILERFSAQQFPDLHSELNLSSLELGDSALYFCASSVGSTDTQYFGPGTRLTVL.

The chain joins TRBV20-1 to TRBJ2-7; TCRdb names TRBD2, which stays unverified in the absence of DNA. Germline-derived CDR1 and CDR2 are DFQATT and SNEGSKA (reference sequence). The CDR3 loop spans 14 amino acids. The chain's CDR3 is CSARSGGVDYEQYF.

The chain combines TRBV6-5 with TRBJ1-2; TCRdb's D call of TRBD1 is untestable without DNA. Germline-derived CDR1 and CDR2 are MNHEY and SVGAGI. The CDR3 totals 13 residues. The CDR3 sequence is CASSRQINYGYTF.

The genes are TRBV12-3 or TRBV12-4 and TRBJ2-3. The CDR3 sequence is 12 residues long. CDR3 amino acids: CASSFGDSLQYF.

The V and J genes are TRBV2 and TRBJ1-4; TCRdb returns TRBD1, unconfirmable since there is no DNA. The germline CDR1 and CDR2 sequences are SNHLY and FYNNEI. The CDR3 totals 13 residues. CDR3: CASRQRGDEKLFF.

CDR3: CASSVRDTVNEQYF. The V gene is TRBV9, the J gene TRBJ2-7; there is no DNA to check the TCRdb D call of TRBD1. The germline CDR1 and CDR2 sequences are SGDLS and YYNGEE. The CDR3 has 14 amino acids.

The gene calls are TRBV28 and TRBJ2-7; as DNA is missing, the TRBD1 call by TCRdb cannot be tested. The length of the CDR3 is 14 residues. CDR1 and CDR2 from the germline V gene are MDHEN and SYDVKM. The CDR3 region is CASSPSQGVYEQYF.

The chain uses TRBV7-2 and TRBJ2-5; TCRdb calls TRBD2, which cannot be checked without DNA. CDR1 and CDR2 from the germline V gene are SGHTA and FQGNSA. The CDR3 covers 14 residues. This CDR3 is CASSPDGQRETQYF.

The V gene is TRBV28, the J gene TRBJ2-3; checking the TCRdb D call of TRBD1 is not possible without DNA. The V gene's germline CDR1 is MDHEN and CDR2 SYDVKM. The CDR3 consists of 16 residues. The CDR3 sequence: CASSPGRGPRTDTQYF.

The CDR3 region is CSVAMGYREAGEKLFF. The J gene is TRBJ1-4, the V gene TRBV29-1; the D gene TCRdb calls, TRBD1, cannot be checked with no DNA. The CDR3 totals 16 residues. Germline V gives CDR1 SQVTM, CDR2 ANQGSEA.

This chain links TRBV14 with TRBJ2-1; TCRdb reports TRBD1, a call that lacks DNA to check it against. From germline, CDR1 is SGHDN and CDR2 FVKESK. The CDR3 totals 16 residues. CDR3 amino acids: CASSQEGTGFGGEQFF.

The chain recombines TRBV7-6 with TRBJ1-4. The CDR3 runs to 14 residues. The germline V gene encodes CDR1 SGHVS and CDR2 FNYEAQ. The CDR3 protein is CASSLWGPNEKLFF.

This sequence joins TRBV4-3 and TRBJ2-3; TCRdb gives TRBD2 as the D gene, but with no DNA this cannot be confirmed. Germline CDR1 is LGHNA and CDR2 is YSLEER. This CDR3 is 16 amino acids long. The CDR3 protein is CASSLLAGVGTDTQYF.

This rearrangement joins TRBV4-1 to TRBJ2-5; TCRdb designates TRBD1, a call that cannot be tested without DNA. The CDR3 length is 15 residues. Germline CDR1 and CDR2: MGHRA and YSYEKL. CDR3: CASSQVGNREETQYF.

The rearrangement uses TRBV5-6 and TRBJ2-7; TCRdb lists TRBD1, though no DNA is available to test this call. There are 14 residues in the CDR3. Germline V lookup: CDR1 SGHDT, CDR2 YYEEEE. CDR3 loop: CASSFGNTFYEQYF. Full variable domain (rest looked up from reference TRBV5-6 and TRBJ2-7): DAGVTQSPTHLIKTRGQQVTLRCSPKSGHDTVSWYQQALGQGPQFIFQYYEEEERQRGNFPDRFSGHQFPNYSSELNVNALLLGDSALYLCASSFGNTFYEQYFGPGTRLTVT.

J is TRBJ2-7 and V is TRBV28; TCRdb names TRBD2, which stays unverified in the absence of DNA. Germline CDR1 is MDHEN and CDR2 is SYDVKM. CDR3 length: 14 residues. CDR3 residues: CASSSTGTDYEQYF.